The clone carrying this T cell receptor (beta chain) has ten or more counts. Its antigen is undetermined. The data derive from a study of neurological immune-mediated disorders. General study points: Patients with HTLV-1-associated myelopathy showed the most TCR clonal expansion. Those with multiple sclerosis showed the least, falling below healthy controls.

The time point denotes: technical triplicate 3. The sorted libraries drew on 900,000 to 1,000,000 T cells that were CD4+ or CD8+. One entry per CDR3 protein, called by TCRdb with MiXCR from the 5' RACE reads. Among about 30,000 distinct CDR3 sequences listed, about 16% were seen once. The germline CDR1 and CDR2 sequences are LNHDA and SQIVND (reference sequence). The ends lost 1 base at V and 1 base at J; junction bases unmatched: 3. The CDR3 is 16 amino acids. Sequenced material: CD4+ T cells from blood. The chain is built from TRBV19 and TRBJ2-1, with TRBD2 identical over 8 bases. This clonotype originated in a female donor with HTLV-1-associated myelopathy (HAM/TSP). In DNA, the CDR3 is TGTGCCAGTAGTATAGTCGGCGGGAGGTCCTACAATGAGCAGTTCTTC. Translation gives CASSIVGGRSYNEQFF. The full variable domain, with the rest looked up from reference TRBV19 and TRBJ2-1, is DGGITQSPKYLFRKEGQNVTLSCEQNLNHDAMYWYRQDPGQGLRLIYYSQIVNDFQKGDIAEGYSVSREKKESFPLTVTSAQKNPTAFYLCASSIVGGRSYNEQFFGPGTRLTVL.